One and the same sample provided the 23 T cell receptor beta chains below, sequenced in a study of T cells in Graves' hyperthyroidism and ophthalmopathy. TCR beta CDR3 regions were amplified from RNA. Using the HTBI primer set, a first-round RT-PCR was run on the TCR CDR3. In TCRdb, the multiplex PCR reads were re-called with MiXCR into one record per CDR3 protein. There are around 570,000 distinct CDR3 sequences in the sample; about 20% occur only once, and less than 55% lies in the top ten. The sequenced material came from blood. These receptors were taken from a man in his forties or fifties with Graves' ophthalmopathy.

This clonotype appeared many times. The chain carries TRBV6-1 and TRBJ2-3; 10 bases match TRBD2. Germline values: CDR1 MNHNS, CDR2 SASEGT. This CDR3 contains 18 residues. V was pared by 5 bases and J by 3 bases, with 14 bases of the junction left unmatched. The CDR3 region is CASSPHTSGTPATDTQYF. CDR3 bases: TGTGCCAGCAGTCCTCACACTAGCGGGACTCCCGCGACAGATACGCAGTATTTT.

This clonotype was detected many times. As DNA, the CDR3 is TGTGCCTGGAGTGTACTCGGACTAGCGGATACGCAGTATTTT. Translation: CAWSVLGLADTQYF. The chain couples TRBV30 to TRBJ2-3, with 9 bases identical to TRBD2. This CDR3 is 14 amino acids long. With V trimmed by 0 bases and J by 6 bases, 4 bases remained unmatched. Per germline, CDR1 GTSNPN and CDR2 SVGIG (reference sequence). The full variable domain, with the rest looked up from reference TRBV30 and TRBJ2-3, is SQTIHQWPATLVQPVGSPLSLECTVEGTSNPNLYWYRQAAGRGLQLLFYSVGIGQISSEVPQNLSASRPQDRQFILSSKKLLLSDSGFYLCAWSVLGLADTQYFGPGTRLTVL.

This clonotype has ten or more counts. This chain uses TRBV3-1 with TRBJ2-1; D gene uncertain. Germline V gene sequence: CDR1 LGHDT, CDR2 YNNKEL (reference sequence). Trimming pared 0 bases from V and 5 bases from J, leaving 11 bases between. The CDR3 covers 15 residues. CDR3 DNA: TGTGCCAGCAGCCAAGAATCCAGGAGCCACAATGAGCAGTTCTTC. This encodes CASSQESRSHNEQFF.

This chain joins TRBV6-1 and TRBJ1-2, with a possible D match to TRBD1 (5 bases). The V gene lost 7 bases and the J gene lost 2 bases, with 20 bases spanning the gap. This CDR3 comprises 16 residues. The germline V gene has CDR1 MNHNS and CDR2 SASEGT. In DNA, the CDR3 is TGTGCCAGCACGACTCGCCGTGGGGCAGTGAACTATGGCTACACCTTC. Translated: CASTTRRGAVNYGYTF.

This clonotype has just a few counts. The genes are TRBV6-5 and TRBJ2-3; 8 nucleotides align to TRBD1. With V trimmed by 1 base and J by 6 bases, 6 bases remained unmatched. The CDR3 has 15 amino acids. In germline, CDR1 is MNHEY, CDR2 SVGAGI. The CDR3 DNA sequence: TGTGCCAGCAGTTACTATCCAGGGGGCAGGGATACGCAGTATTTT. It specifies CASSYYPGGRDTQYF.

The V gene is TRBV28, the J gene TRBJ1-6; no definite D call. V lost 7 bases and J lost 6, with 7 bases in between. This CDR3 has 12 residues. The V gene's germline CDR1 is MDHEN and CDR2 SYDVKM. The CDR3 spells CASMKVNSPLHF. CDR3 coding DNA: TGTGCCAGCATGAAGGTTAATTCACCCCTCCACTTT.

This clonotype was detected many times. The chain couples TRBV9 to TRBJ1-1; perhaps TRBD1 as D (6 bases). CDR1 SGDLS and CDR2 YYNGEE come from the germline V gene. CDR3 length equals 14 residues. Trimming took 2 bases from V and 2 from J, leaving 10 bases between them. In DNA form, the CDR3 reads TGTGCCAGCAGCGTCCGGGACATTAACACTGAAGCTTTCTTT. Protein: CASSVRDINTEAFF.

In its sample, this clonotype was seen once. A much larger clone sits a single nucleotide away, making a read error possible. Without the conserved terminal phenylalanine or tryptophan, this CDR3 likely stems from a read error. The chain is built from TRBV12-3 or TRBV12-4 and TRBJ1-1, with D unclear. The V end was cut by 3 bases, the J end by 0 bases, with 8 bases between. The CDR3 contains 14 residues. The CDR3, as DNA: TGTGCCAGCAGTTTGACAAGGCTGAACACTGAAGCTTTCCTT. Translated, it gives CASSLTRLNTEAFL.

The chain employs TRBV20-1 and TRBJ1-1; no reliable D call. Trimming took off 4 bases at V and 2 bases at J, with 17 bases between the two ends. This CDR3 contains 15 residues. Germline CDR1 and CDR2: DFQATT and SNEGSKA (reference sequence). The CDR3 nucleotides read TGCAGTGCTACGGAAACCCCCCATCCCAACACTGAAGCTTTCTTT. Translating gives CSATETPHPNTEAFF.

The chain has TRBV6-2 or TRBV6-3 and TRBJ2-3, with 9 bases that match TRBD1. From germline, CDR1 is MNHEY and CDR2 SVGEGT. This CDR3 comprises 16 residues. The V and J ends lost 4 bases and 2 bases, in that order; junction bases with no gene match: 7. CDR3 sequence reads: CASSFGQGPDTDTQYF. The CDR3 nucleotides are TGTGCCAGCAGTTTTGGACAGGGGCCCGACACAGATACGCAGTATTTT.

This clonotype was detected a few times. DNA for the CDR3: TGTGCCAGCAGTTCGAGACAGTCCCCCTGGAATGAGCAGTTCTTC. Residues: CASSSRQSPWNEQFF. The rearrangement links TRBV6-1 to TRBJ2-1; D is perhaps TRBD1 (5 bases). Germline V gene sequence: CDR1 MNHNS, CDR2 SASEGT. Trimming cost V 5 bases and J 7 bases, with 18 bases left between them. This CDR3 spans 15 amino acids.

This clonotype was seen a few times. The gene calls are TRBV29-1 and TRBJ2-1; D not certain. The V and J ends lost 6 bases and 9 bases respectively, with 15 bases between them. Germline V gene data show CDR1 as SQVTM and CDR2 as ANQGSEA. This CDR3 spans 12 amino acids. DNA of the CDR3: TGCAGCGTGGCGCCCGACGGAATTGAGCAGTTCTTC. Residues: CSVAPDGIEQFF.

The J gene is TRBJ2-1, the V gene TRBV10-3; no reliable D call. The germline V gene has CDR1 ENHRY and CDR2 SYGVKD. CDR3 size: 11 residues. The germline V and J ends were trimmed by 2 bases and 10 bases, with 6 bases remaining between them. CDR3 coding DNA: TGTGCCATCAGTGAGGGTTGGGAGCAGTTCTTC. Amino acid sequence: CAISEGWEQFF.

The genes are TRBV19 and TRBJ2-4; a weak D match, TRBD1 (6 bases). Germline V gives CDR1 LNHDA, CDR2 SQIVND (reference sequence). This CDR3 region has 17 residues. V shed 6 bases and J shed 2 bases, with 20 bases lying between them. Here the CDR3 DNA reads TGTGCCAGTAGCTCAGGGAGCGGCAGGGGTTCCAAAAACATTCAGTACTTC. This codes for CASSSGSGRGSKNIQYF.

There are many counts of this clonotype. This chain joins TRBV3-1 and TRBJ2-5; 13 bases line up with TRBD2. Germline lookup yields CDR1 LGHDT and CDR2 YNNKEL (reference sequence). J lost 6 bases, V lost 6 bases, and 4 bases had no gene match. This CDR3 contains 14 residues. The CDR3 reads CASRTSGGMKTQYF. The CDR3 DNA reads TGTGCCAGCAGGACTAGCGGGGGGATGAAGACCCAGTACTTC.

At least ten counts were recorded for this clonotype. The genes are TRBV18 and TRBJ2-1, with 8 bases identical to TRBD2. V trimming: 3 bases; J trimming: 4 bases; junction bases outside the gene matches: 5. The CDR3 is 15 amino acids. Germline loops: CDR1 KGHSH, CDR2 LQKENI. The CDR3 here is CASSPSTSGYNEQFF. The CDR3 nucleotides read TGTGCCAGCTCACCTAGTACTAGCGGATACAATGAGCAGTTCTTC.

The chain links TRBV7-2 to TRBJ2-7; D not resolved. This CDR3 is built from 14 residues. The germline CDR1 and CDR2 sequences are SGHTA and FQGNSA. Trimming cost V 1 base and J 0 bases, with 7 bases left between them. CDR3 nucleotide sequence: TGTGCCAGCAGCTTAGACTACAACTCCTACGAGCAGTACTTC. Its protein product is CASSLDYNSYEQYF.

The chain uses TRBV12-3 or TRBV12-4 and TRBJ1-3, with unresolved D. The CDR3 loop spans 12 amino acids. The V end lost 8 bases, the J end lost 4 bases, and 9 bases lay between the germline ends. CDR3 residues: CASSGYGNTIYF. The CDR3 coding sequence is TGTGCCAGCTCGGGGTACGGAAACACCATATATTTT.

CDR3 DNA sequence: TGTGCCAGCAGCTTAGCAGGAATGAAAGAGACCCAGTACTTC. Encoded protein: CASSLAGMKETQYF. The chain combines TRBV7-9 with TRBJ2-5; the D is unclear. Germline CDR1 and CDR2: SEHNR and FQNEAQ (reference sequence). This CDR3 contains 14 residues. The V end lost 0 bases, the J end lost 3 bases, and 8 bases lay between the germline ends.

The table lists this clonotype with many counts. This rearrangement joins TRBV7-2 to TRBJ2-7; TRBD2 is a possible D gene (5 bases). Germline-derived CDR1 and CDR2 are SGHTA and FQGNSA. V gave up 1 base and J gave up 1 base, with 8 bases separating them. The CDR3 loop spans 14 amino acids. The CDR3 DNA reads as TGTGCCAGCAGCTTAGAAGAGGGATCCTACGAGCAGTACTTC. Its protein is CASSLEEGSYEQYF. The variable domain in full, completed from reference TRBV7-2 and TRBJ2-7, reads GAGVSQSPSNKVTEKGKDVELRCDPISGHTALYWYRQSLGQGLEFLIYFQGNSAPDKSGLPSDRFSAERTGGSVSTLTIQRTQQEDSAVYLCASSLEEGSYEQYFGPGTRLTVT.

This clonotype came up a few times. The chain is built from TRBV20-1 and TRBJ1-2, with D possibly TRBD1 on 5 matching bases. CDR3 size: 15 residues. Germline-derived CDR1 and CDR2 are DFQATT and SNEGSKA (reference sequence). V was pared by 3 bases and J by 3 bases, with 17 bases between. This CDR3 is CSASSPGARDYGYTF. The CDR3 DNA reads as TGCAGTGCTAGCTCCCCCGGGGCGCGAGACTATGGCTACACCTTC.

This clonotype was seen more than once but under ten times. V and J are TRBV7-6 and TRBJ2-5; the match to TRBD2 covers 7 bases. Per germline, CDR1 SGHVS and CDR2 FNYEAQ. With 0 bases clipped from V and 5 bases from J, the junction kept 6 bases outside the gene matches. The CDR3 loop spans 15 amino acids. CDR3 DNA sequence: TGTGCCAGCAGCTTAGCGGCGGGAGTCGACGAGACCCAGTACTTC. It yields the protein CASSLAAGVDETQYF.

The V gene is TRBV30, the J gene TRBJ2-5; 11 bases agree with TRBD2. The CDR3 has 17 amino acids. The V gene's germline CDR1 is GTSNPN and CDR2 SVGIG (reference sequence). J gave up 4 bases and V 3 bases, and 13 bases lay outside the gene matches. CDR3 bases: TGTGCCTGGAGGGGGATTAGCGGGAGGGCCGGACTAGAGACCCAGTACTTC. Its translation: CAWRGISGRAGLETQYF.